This entry describes one TCR beta chain. Its antigen is still unknown. The data were obtained in a study of graft-versus-host responses after intestinal transplantation. Study background: Multivisceral, liver-intestinal, or isolated intestinal transplants were performed in recipients. Every recipient had anti-thymocyte globulin induction and 2 to 3 years of tacrolimus plus steroids. Regarding the study as a whole: GvH clones appeared in recipient marrow, some first in ileum or blood. Within the allografts of patients who had graft-donor T cell macrochimerism, graft-versus-host to host-versus-graft clonal ratios were high.

The CDR3 loop spans 16 amino acids. Germline-derived CDR1 and CDR2 are SGHVS and FQNEAQ. The V and J ends lost 5 bases and 3 bases, in that order; junction bases with no gene match: 13. Assay: immunoSEQ multiplex PCR; the TCRdb copy retains only in-frame clones and omits some. The sample lists over 90,000 clones, 91% occurring once. The J gene is TRBJ2-7, the V gene TRBV7-8, with 7 nucleotides matching TRBD2. Material: unstimulated CD4+ T cells sorted from spleen or lymph node cells, obtained before transplant. The TCR originated in a human donor who was the organ donor for an intestinal transplant. CDR3 DNA: TGTGCCAGCAGCCCTACCAGGACTAGTCCTTACTACGAGCAGTACTTC. Encoded protein: CASSPTRTSPYYEQYF.